This T cell receptor beta chain emerged from a study of CD8+ T cells in alopecia areata. Per germline, CDR1 SGDLS and CDR2 YYNGEE. CDR3 size: 16 residues. V lost 0 bases, J lost 5 bases, and 17 bases lay in between. Sequencing templates came from extracted RNA that was reverse transcribed into cDNA. Clones were sequenced by immunoSEQ multiplex PCR, and TCRdb holds only the in-frame ones, with some missing. The profile shows fewer than 200,000 clones, roughly 53% of them singletons. Noted treatment: oral pan-JAK inhibitor, 5-10 mg twice daily. The chain recombines TRBV9 with TRBJ2-5; no firm D call. This receptor was taken from a human donor with alopecia areata. The input for sequencing was CD8+ T cells sorted from blood, taken at week 24, from a patient treated with tofacitinib. DNA for the CDR3: TGTGCCAGCAGCGTAGCTGGTCTGAACCTTGTGGAGACCCAGTACTTC. Its translation: CASSVAGLNLVETQYF.